This T cell receptor beta chain was sequenced in a study of blood T cell repertoires in COVID-19. Background on the study: Samples representing acute and convalescent COVID-19 were sourced from the United States, Italy and Spain.

Original data processing: By means of reference gene primer amplification, nucleated cell counts were estimated. Some clones are missing from TCRdb's copy, which holds only in-frame ones; the method was immunoSEQ multiplex PCR. D and trimming were read from the DNA, whereas the V and J calls and clone size are those reported in that table. The sample has some 170,000 clones, more than 80% seen once. This receptor was taken from a woman aged 40 to 50 with COVID-19, enrolled during active disease. The material sequenced was peripheral blood.

The CDR3 region is CASSSAAAPRTDTQYF. CDR3 nucleotides: TGTGCCAGCAGTTCCGCGGCGGCCCCCCGCACAGATACGCAGTATTTT. The rearrangement joins TRBV11-1 to TRBJ2-3; D remains unclear. Germline V gene lookup returns CDR1 SGHAT and CDR2 FQDESV (reference sequence). The CDR3 is made up of 16 amino acids. V gave up 6 bases and J gave up 1 base, with 17 bases separating them.